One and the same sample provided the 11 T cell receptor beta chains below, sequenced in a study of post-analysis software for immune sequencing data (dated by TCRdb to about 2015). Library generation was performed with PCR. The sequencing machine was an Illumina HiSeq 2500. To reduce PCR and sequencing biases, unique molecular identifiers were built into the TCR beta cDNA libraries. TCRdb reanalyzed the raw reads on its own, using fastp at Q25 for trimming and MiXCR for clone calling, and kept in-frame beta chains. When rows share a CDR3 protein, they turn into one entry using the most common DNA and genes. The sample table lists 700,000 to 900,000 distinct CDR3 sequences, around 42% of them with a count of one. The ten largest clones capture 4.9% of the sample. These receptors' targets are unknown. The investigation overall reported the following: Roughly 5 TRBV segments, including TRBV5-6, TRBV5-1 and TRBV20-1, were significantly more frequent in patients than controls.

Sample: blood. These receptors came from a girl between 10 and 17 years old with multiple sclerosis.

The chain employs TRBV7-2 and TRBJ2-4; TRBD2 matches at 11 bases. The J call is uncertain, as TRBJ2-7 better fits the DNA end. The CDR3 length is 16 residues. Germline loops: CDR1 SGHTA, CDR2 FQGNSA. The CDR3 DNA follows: TGTGCCAGCAGCTTAGACACGACTAGCGGGATGTACGAGCAGTACTTC. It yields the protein CASSLDTTSGMYEQYF.

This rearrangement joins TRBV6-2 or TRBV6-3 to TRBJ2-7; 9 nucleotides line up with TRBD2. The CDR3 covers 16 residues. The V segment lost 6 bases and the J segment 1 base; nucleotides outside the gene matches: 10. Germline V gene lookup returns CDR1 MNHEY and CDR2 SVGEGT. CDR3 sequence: CASSDLSGRWSYEQYF. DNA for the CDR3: TGTGCCAGCAGCGATCTCAGCGGGAGGTGGTCCTACGAGCAGTACTTC.

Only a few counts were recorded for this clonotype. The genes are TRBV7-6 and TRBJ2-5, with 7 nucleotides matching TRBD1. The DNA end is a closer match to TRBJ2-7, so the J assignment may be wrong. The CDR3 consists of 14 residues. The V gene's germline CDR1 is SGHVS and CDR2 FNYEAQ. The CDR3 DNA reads TGTGCCAGCAGCTCAACGGACAGGAACTACGAGCAGTACTTC. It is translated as CASSSTDRNYEQYF.

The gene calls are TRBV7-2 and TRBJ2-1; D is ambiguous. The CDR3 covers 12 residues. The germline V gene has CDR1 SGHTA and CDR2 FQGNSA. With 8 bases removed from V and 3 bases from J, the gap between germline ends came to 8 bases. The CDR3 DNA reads TGTGCCAGCGAAACGGGCTACAATGAGCAGTTCTTC. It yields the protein CASETGYNEQFF.

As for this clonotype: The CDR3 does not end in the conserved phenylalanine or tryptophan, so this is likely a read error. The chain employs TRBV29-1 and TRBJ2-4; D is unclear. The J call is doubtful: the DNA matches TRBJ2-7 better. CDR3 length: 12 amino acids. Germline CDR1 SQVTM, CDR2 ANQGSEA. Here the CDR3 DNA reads TGCAGCGTTGAAATAGGTTCCTACGAGCAGTACTGC. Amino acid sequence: CSVEIGSYEQYC.

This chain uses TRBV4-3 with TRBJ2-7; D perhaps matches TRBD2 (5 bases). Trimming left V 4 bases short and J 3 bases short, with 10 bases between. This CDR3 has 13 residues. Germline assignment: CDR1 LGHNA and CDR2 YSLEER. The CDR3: CASSLHRDYEQYF. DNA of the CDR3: TGCGCCAGCAGCCTCCACCGGGACTACGAGCAGTACTTC.

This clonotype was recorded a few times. The DNA of the CDR3 is TGCAGCGTTGAAGTTGACTCGCCAGGGGAGCAGTACTTC. This encodes CSVEVDSPGEQYF. V gene TRBV29-1 combines with J gene TRBJ2-5; a weak D match, TRBD1 (6 bases). V lost 1 base, J lost 11 bases, and 17 bases lay in between. Germline lookup yields CDR1 SQVTM and CDR2 ANQGSEA. The CDR3 covers 13 residues. Looking up the rest from reference TRBV29-1 and TRBJ2-5 gives the full variable domain: SAVISQKPSRDICQRGTSLTIQCQVDSQVTMMFWYRQQPGQSLTLIATANQGSEATYESGFVIDKFPISRPNLTFSTLTVSNMSPEDSSIYLCSVEVDSPGEQYFGPGTRLLVL.

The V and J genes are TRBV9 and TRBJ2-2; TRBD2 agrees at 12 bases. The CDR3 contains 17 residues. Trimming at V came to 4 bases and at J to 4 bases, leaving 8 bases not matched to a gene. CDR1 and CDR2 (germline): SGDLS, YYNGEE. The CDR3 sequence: CASSPHSLAGGTGELFF. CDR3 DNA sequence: TGTGCCAGCAGCCCCCACTCACTAGCGGGGGGCACCGGGGAGCTGTTTTTT.

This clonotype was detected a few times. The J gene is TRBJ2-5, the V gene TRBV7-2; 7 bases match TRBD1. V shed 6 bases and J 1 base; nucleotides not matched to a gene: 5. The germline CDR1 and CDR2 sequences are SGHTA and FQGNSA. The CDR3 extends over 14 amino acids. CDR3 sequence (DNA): TGTGCCAGCAGGGCTAGGGGGCCCCAAGAGACCCAGTACTTC. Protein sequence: CASRARGPQETQYF.

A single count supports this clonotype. CDR3 region: CASSPVGASGIWFEQFF. CDR3 nucleotides: TGTGCCAGCTCACCTGTGGGGGCTAGCGGGATCTGGTTCGAGCAGTTCTTC. The chain couples TRBV18 to TRBJ2-7; the match to TRBD2 covers 9 bases. The DNA end lines up better with TRBJ2-1; the J call may be wrong. The CDR3 is made up of 17 amino acids. Germline-derived CDR1 and CDR2 are KGHSH and LQKENI.

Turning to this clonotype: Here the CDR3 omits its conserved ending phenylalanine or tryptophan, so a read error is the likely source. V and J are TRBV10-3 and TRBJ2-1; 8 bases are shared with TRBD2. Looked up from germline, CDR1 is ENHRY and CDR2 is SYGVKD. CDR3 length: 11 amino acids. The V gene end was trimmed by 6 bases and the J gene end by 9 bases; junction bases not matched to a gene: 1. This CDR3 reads CAIRGTSEQFC. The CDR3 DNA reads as TGTGCCATCAGGGGGACTAGTGAGCAGTTCTGC.